The sample holds a few counts of the clone carrying this T cell receptor beta chain. The target antigen is unknown. Germline assignment: CDR1 SNHLY and CDR2 FYNNEI. CDR3 size: 17 residues. V was cut by 6 bases and J by 1 base, with 19 bases left in between. This sample was taken from a study of response to subunit inactivated influenza vaccine. The study, taken as a whole, reports: T cells newly recruited by each seasonal influenza vaccination are few, the authors suggested.

Each CDR3 protein is one row after TCRdb ran MiXCR on the RT-PCR reads. Counted here are around 500,000 distinct CDR3 sequences, about a tenth occurring once; the ten biggest clones make up more than 10%. This material consisted of PBMCs from blood, taken roughly 46 days after vaccination. The TCR originated in a man aged 45-65 years who received an inactivated influenza vaccine. The gene calls are TRBV2 and TRBJ1-5; weak D call: TRBD1 (6 bases). This chain's CDR3 is CASSQMGGARSNQPQHF. The CDR3 nucleotides are TGTGCCAGCAGCCAGATGGGGGGGGCGCGGAGCAATCAGCCCCAGCATTTT.